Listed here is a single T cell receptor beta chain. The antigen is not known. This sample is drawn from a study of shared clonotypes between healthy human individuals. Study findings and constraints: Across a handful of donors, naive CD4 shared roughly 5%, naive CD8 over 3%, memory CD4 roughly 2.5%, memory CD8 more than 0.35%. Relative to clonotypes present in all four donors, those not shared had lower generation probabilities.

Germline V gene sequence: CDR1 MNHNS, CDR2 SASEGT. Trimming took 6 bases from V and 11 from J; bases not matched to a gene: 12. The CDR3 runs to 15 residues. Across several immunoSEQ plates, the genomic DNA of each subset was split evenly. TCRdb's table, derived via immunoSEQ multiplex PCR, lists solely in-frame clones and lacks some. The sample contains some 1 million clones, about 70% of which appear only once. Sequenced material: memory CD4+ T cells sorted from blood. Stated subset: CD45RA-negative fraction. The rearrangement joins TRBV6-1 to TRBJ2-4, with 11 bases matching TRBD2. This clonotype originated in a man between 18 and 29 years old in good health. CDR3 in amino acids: CASRAALAGARVQYF. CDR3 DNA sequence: TGTGCCAGCAGAGCCGCACTAGCGGGGGCCCGCGTTCAGTACTTC.